The 10 T cell receptor beta chains below come from one sample, sequenced in a study of CD8 T cells in ankylosing spondylitis. TCRdb analysed the 5' RACE reads with MiXCR anew, one entry per CDR3 protein. The sample lists about 240,000 distinct CDR3 sequences, under 8.5% occurring once. Sequenced sample: blood, either unsorted or a sorted T cell fraction (not recorded which). The receptors originated from a female donor with ankylosing spondylitis or in good health (not recorded which).

This clonotype was recorded at least ten times. This sequence joins TRBV4-3 and TRBJ2-1; TRBD2 might be the D (6 bases). V lost 0 bases, J lost 0 bases, and 12 bases lay in between. Germline CDR1 reads LGHNA; CDR2 reads YSLEER. The CDR3 consists of 17 residues. The CDR3: CASSQDRSGSSYNEQFF. The CDR3 nucleotides read TGCGCCAGCAGCCAAGATAGGAGCGGGTCCTCCTACAATGAGCAGTTCTTC.

There are many counts of this clonotype. The rearrangement joins TRBV3-1 to TRBJ1-1; TRBD1 is a possible D gene (5 bases). CDR1 is LGHDT and CDR2 is YNNKEL in the germline V gene (reference sequence). This CDR3 spans 14 amino acids. The V end was cut by 4 bases, the J end by 4 bases, with 13 bases between. The CDR3 protein is CASSPGRGSTEAFF. The CDR3 bases are TGTGCCAGCAGCCCCGGGAGGGGCTCCACTGAAGCTTTCTTT.

The sample holds many counts of this clonotype. The J gene is TRBJ2-4, the V gene TRBV7-9; no firm D call. V shed 5 bases and J shed 1 base, with 15 bases lying between them. CDR3 length equals 16 residues. The germline CDR1 and CDR2 sequences are SEHNR and FQNEAQ (reference sequence). CDR3 nucleotide sequence: TGTGCCAGCAGCGCCGCCGGGTCTCTCGCCAAAAACATTCAGTACTTC. Protein product: CASSAAGSLAKNIQYF.

In its sample, this clonotype was seen many times. The V gene is TRBV15, the J gene TRBJ2-7; 9 bases align to TRBD2. The CDR3 is 17 amino acids. Trimming cost V 0 bases and J 3 bases; bases outside gene matches: 9. The germline V gene encodes CDR1 LNHNV and CDR2 YYDKDF (reference sequence). CDR3: CATSRDIAGDTLYEQYF. The CDR3 DNA follows: TGTGCCACCAGCAGAGATATAGCGGGAGACACCCTCTACGAGCAGTACTTC. Supplemented by reference TRBV15 and TRBJ2-7, the full variable domain reads DAMVIQNPRYQVTQFGKPVTLSCSQTLNHNVMYWYQQKSSQAPKLLFHYYDKDFNNEADTPDNFQSRRPNTSFCFLDIRSPGLGDTAMYLCATSRDIAGDTLYEQYFGPGTRLTVT.

This clonotype was seen repeatedly, ten times or more. This chain uses TRBV20-1 with TRBJ2-1; TRBD1 agrees at 10 bases. CDR1 is DFQATT and CDR2 is SNEGSKA in the germline V gene (reference sequence). V shed 6 bases, J shed 5 bases, and the junction held 4 bases outside the gene matches. CDR3 size: 13 residues. Here the CDR3 DNA reads TGCAGTGCCACGGGACAGGGGAACAATGAGCAGTTCTTC. It yields the protein CSATGQGNNEQFF.

As concerns this clonotype: A read error may be the cause here, since a much bigger clone is one base away. This chain connects TRBV6-2 or TRBV6-3 to TRBJ1-5; TRBD1 might be the D (6 bases). Germline CDR1 MNHEY, CDR2 SVGEGT. This CDR3 comprises 14 residues. Deletions cut 5 bases from V and 8 bases from J, with 16 bases between. The CDR3 sequence is CASSRTDRRKPQHF. The CDR3 coding sequence is TGTGCCAGCAGTCGGACAGACCGGAGGAAGCCCCAGCATTTT.

This clonotype was recorded at least ten times. The chain employs TRBV14 and TRBJ2-2; D is ambiguous. CDR1 is SGHDN, CDR2 FVKESK, per germline. The V and J ends lost 1 base and 3 bases respectively, with 6 bases between them. The CDR3 sequence is 14 residues long. CDR3 protein: CASSQARHTGELFF. The CDR3 DNA reads as TGTGCCAGCAGCCAAGCACGGCACACCGGGGAGCTGTTTTTT.

This clonotype was detected many times. The genes are TRBV6-2 or TRBV6-3 and TRBJ1-1, with 7 bases matching TRBD1. This CDR3 region has 16 residues. V shed 1 base, J shed 5 bases, and the junction held 10 bases outside the gene matches. Germline V gene data show CDR1 as MNHEY and CDR2 as SVGEGT. CDR3 residues: CASSYLGTERGTEAFF. The CDR3 region has the DNA TGTGCCAGCAGTTACTTGGGGACAGAACGGGGGACTGAAGCTTTCTTT.

This clonotype was observed many times. The chain couples TRBV5-1 to TRBJ2-3, with 10 bases matching TRBD2. Germline CDR1 and CDR2: SGHRS and YFSETQ. The CDR3 is 18 amino acids. Germline trimming cut 1 base from V and 2 bases from J; bases unmatched to any gene: 10. The CDR3 nucleotides are TGCGCCAGCAGCTTGAAGGTACTAGCGGGAACCTCCACAGATACGCAGTATTTT. This sequence encodes CASSLKVLAGTSTDTQYF.

This clonotype showed up just a few times. This chain uses TRBV5-4 with TRBJ2-2; 7 bases match TRBD2. Germline assignment: CDR1 SGHNT and CDR2 YYREEE (reference sequence). The junction had 5 bases not matched to a gene; V was cut back by 0 bases and J by 6 bases. The CDR3 spans 15 residues. The CDR3 DNA sequence: TGTGCCAGCAGCTTGGCGGGAGGTCGGGCCGGGGAGCTGTTTTTT. Translation gives CASSLAGGRAGELFF.